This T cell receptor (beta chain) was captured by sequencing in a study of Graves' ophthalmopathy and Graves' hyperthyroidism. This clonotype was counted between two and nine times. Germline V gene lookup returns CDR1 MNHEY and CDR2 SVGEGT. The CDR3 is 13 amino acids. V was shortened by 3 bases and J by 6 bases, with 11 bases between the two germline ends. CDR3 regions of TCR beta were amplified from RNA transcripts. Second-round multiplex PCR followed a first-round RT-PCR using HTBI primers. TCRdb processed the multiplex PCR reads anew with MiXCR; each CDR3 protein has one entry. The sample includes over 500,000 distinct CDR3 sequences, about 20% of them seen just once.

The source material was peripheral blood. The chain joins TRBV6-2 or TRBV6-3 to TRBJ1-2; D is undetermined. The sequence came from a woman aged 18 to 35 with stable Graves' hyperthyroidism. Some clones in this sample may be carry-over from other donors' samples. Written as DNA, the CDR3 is TGTGCCAGCAGTTATGGCCGTCAGAATGGCTACACCTTC. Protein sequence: CASSYGRQNGYTF.